These 2 T cell receptor beta chains were all obtained from the same sample, sequenced in a study of T cells in Graves' hyperthyroidism and ophthalmopathy. There were TCR beta CDR3 regions amplified from RNA transcripts. A set of HTBI primers served as the primers for a first-round RT-PCR of the TCR CDR3. TCRdb ran MiXCR on the multiplex PCR reads and lists one entry per CDR3 protein. The data show approximately 400,000 distinct CDR3 sequences, 15% to 20% seen once. Sample: blood. Source of these receptors: a man between 18 and 29 years old with Graves' ophthalmopathy.

The chain carries TRBV14 and TRBJ1-4; maybe TRBD1 (5 bases). The CDR3 runs to 16 residues. Germline lookup yields CDR1 SGHDN and CDR2 FVKESK. The V end was cut by 1 base, the J end by 0 bases, with 9 bases between. The CDR3 DNA reads TGTGCCAGCAGCCAAGTTACAGGTGCAACTAATGAAAAACTGTTTTTT. As protein: CASSQVTGATNEKLFF. The variable domain in full, completed from reference TRBV14 and TRBJ1-4, reads EAGVTQFPSHSVIEKGQTVTLRCDPISGHDNLYWYRRVMGKEIKFLLHFVKESKQDESGMPNNRFLAERTGGTYSTLKVQPAELEDSGVYFCASSQVTGATNEKLFFGSGTQLSVL.

This clonotype was counted many times. The V call is TRBV3-1, the J call TRBJ1-5; D remains unclear. Germline V lookup: CDR1 LGHDT, CDR2 YNNKEL (reference sequence). Between the trimmed V and J ends, which lost 0 bases and 4 bases, there was a span of 10 bases. This CDR3 is 15 amino acids long. The CDR3 loop is CASSQDRFGNQPQHF. The CDR3 DNA is TGTGCCAGCAGCCAAGACAGGTTCGGTAATCAGCCCCAGCATTTT.